This entry concerns a single T cell receptor beta chain. Germline lookup yields CDR1 SGHTA and CDR2 FQGTGA. Trimming stripped 5 bases from V and 6 bases from J, with 11 bases between. This CDR3 is 14 amino acids long. This entry is derived from a study of blood T cell repertoires in COVID-19. Overall study context: Some COVID-19 samples were acute and others convalescent; all came from the United States, Italy and Spain. In each case, the material was cDNA or gDNA derived from T cells, B-cell-depleted T cells, or PBMCs.

Authors' processing steps: Estimates of nucleated cell counts were drawn from the amplification of reference gene primers. Repertoires were generated with immunoSEQ multiplex PCR, while TCRdb's copy carries only in-frame clones and drops some. The V and J calls and clone size were taken over from that table, and D and trimming were inferred from the DNA. The sample holds 150,000 to 200,000 clones, about four fifths seen once. This chain uses TRBV7-3 with TRBJ1-6, with TRBD1 as a possible D gene (5 bases). This sequence originates from a woman older than 75 with COVID-19, enrolled during active disease. The sample was peripheral blood. For the CDR3, the DNA is TGTGCCAGCAGCCATGGGGGGGGTAATTCACCCCTCCACTTT. This encodes CASSHGGGNSPLHF.